Here is one T cell receptor (beta chain) with its context. Sequenced by immunoSEQ multiplex PCR; TCRdb stores in-frame clones only, minus some. The sample shows roughly 150,000 clones, more than 75% of them seen only once. The sample belongs to a study of T cell responses to AZD1222 COVID-19 vaccine. From germline, CDR1 is SEHNR and CDR2 FQNEAQ (reference sequence). This CDR3 is built from 16 residues. Between the trimmed V and J ends, which lost 6 bases and 5 bases, there was a span of 17 bases. The chain joins TRBV7-9 to TRBJ1-6; D might be TRBD1 (6 bases). This TCR derives from an adult in good health. Here the sequenced sample was peripheral blood, taken on day 0 of AZD1222 vaccination. The CDR3 DNA reads as TGTGCCAGCAGGCATCTCGGGGCAGGGGATAATTCACCCCTCCACTTT. Protein sequence: CASRHLGAGDNSPLHF.